The clone carrying this TCR beta chain occurred a few times. The target antigen is unknown. V lost 1 base and J lost 7, with 8 bases in between. This CDR3 spans 13 amino acids. Germline CDR1 MNHEY, CDR2 SVGEGT. The data belong to a study of T cell responses to AZD1222 COVID-19 vaccine. The method was immunoSEQ multiplex PCR; TCRdb's version includes in-frame clones alone and lacks a portion of them. The sample lists 150,000 or so clones, around nine tenths seen once, with 5% in the top ten. Study findings and constraints: Epitopes outside B.1.351 and B.1.1.7 mutated regions reportedly drew nearly half of spike TCRs.

The sequence was collected from an adult in good health. This chain connects TRBV6-2 or TRBV6-3 to TRBJ2-1; D is undetermined. Source: peripheral blood, taken on day 0 of AZD1222 vaccination. The CDR3 coding sequence is TGTGCCAGCAGTTACTTGACCTTAAATGAGCAGTTCTTC. It translates to CASSYLTLNEQFF.